The source of this TCR beta chain is a study of technical replicates of blood from several donors (dated by TCRdb to about 2017). From the cysteine up to the phenylalanine, the CDR3 has a length of 15 residues. Here the CDR3 DNA is all that survives: 45 bases in frame from base 1. Per the germline V gene, MRHNA is the CDR1 and SNTAGT is the CDR2. V is clipped by 4 bases and J by 5 bases, and the sequence between their germline boundaries is 16 bases long. Library prep was done by the immunoSEQ multiplex PCR assay. The source is immuneACCESS, and TCRdb retained only in-frame sequences with V and J called. Part of the clones is not carried over; for the studies checked, unresolved V genes explain less than half of this, and the remainder is unexplained. The table for this sample lists 65,000 to 95,000 clones; roughly 85% of them were counted only once. 4.8% of the sample is held by the ten biggest clonotypes.

For this clone: The antigen it recognizes is unknown. No base-level quality is on record; no much larger clone is a single base apart.

The TCR sequence derives from a human donor in good health. Some clones in this sample may be carry-over from other donors' samples. The specimen sequenced was PBMCs. The V and J segments used are TRBV6-4 and TRBJ2-3, with a tentative D gene TRBD2 over 6 matching bases. The CDR3 protein sequence reads: CASSVMAGRGDTQYF. In nucleotides, the sequence is TGTGCCAGCAGTGTCATGGCGGGACGGGGAGATACGCAGTATTTT.